The clone carrying this T cell receptor beta chain was found many times. Its matching antigen is unknown. This sample was included in a study of regulatory T cells in long-lasting Graves disease. HTBI primers from iRepertoire and Arm-PCR of CDR3 regions yielded the TCR beta libraries. TCRdb itself ran the multiplex PCR reads through MiXCR, one entry per CDR3 protein. The sample holds approximately 210,000 distinct CDR3 sequences, approximately 20% seen once. This CDR3 comprises 14 residues. The junction had 7 bases not matched to a gene; V was cut back by 5 bases and J by 4 bases. Germline values: CDR1 MNHEY, CDR2 SMNVEV (reference sequence). General study results and limits: The study found TRBV28, TRBJ1-2 and TRBJ2-5 favored in persistent disease.

Time point indicated: newly diagnosed GD, antithyroid drugs for less than 3 months. The authors made the TCR library using RNA they extracted from PBMCs. The EDTA tubes were filled with about 9 milliliters of drawn peripheral blood. Sequenced here: peripheral blood mononuclear cells (PBMCs), sampled at new diagnosis, from a patient treated with antithyroid drugs. The chain joins TRBV27 to TRBJ1-1; 7 positions agree with TRBD1. The clonotype comes from a female donor with Graves disease. The CDR3 protein is CASSTRQGRTEAFF. DNA of the CDR3: TGTGCCAGCAGTACAAGACAGGGTCGCACTGAAGCTTTCTTT.